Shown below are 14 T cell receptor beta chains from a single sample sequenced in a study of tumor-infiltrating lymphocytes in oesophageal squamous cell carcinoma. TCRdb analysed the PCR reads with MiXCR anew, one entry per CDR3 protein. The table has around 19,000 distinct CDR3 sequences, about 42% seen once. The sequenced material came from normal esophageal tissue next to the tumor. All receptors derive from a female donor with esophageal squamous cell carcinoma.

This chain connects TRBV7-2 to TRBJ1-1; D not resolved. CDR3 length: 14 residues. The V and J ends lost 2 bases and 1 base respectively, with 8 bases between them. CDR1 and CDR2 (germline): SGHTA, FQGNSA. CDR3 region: CASSLTRSNTEAFF. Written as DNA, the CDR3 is TGTGCCAGCAGCTTAACAAGGTCGAACACTGAAGCTTTCTTT.

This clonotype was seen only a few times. The CDR3 coding sequence is TGTGCCAGCAGCTTTAGTGTTACGCAGTATTTT. This encodes CASSFSVTQYF. The V gene is TRBV7-2, the J gene TRBJ2-3; no clear D. This CDR3 is 11 amino acids long. Germline V gene sequence: CDR1 SGHTA, CDR2 FQGNSA. V was shortened by 3 bases and J by 8 bases, with 6 bases between the two germline ends.

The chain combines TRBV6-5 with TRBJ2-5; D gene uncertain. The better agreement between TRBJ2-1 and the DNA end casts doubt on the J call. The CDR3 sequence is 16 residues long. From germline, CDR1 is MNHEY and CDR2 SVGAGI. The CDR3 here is CASSYNGHTLTYEQFF. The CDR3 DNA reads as TGTGCCAGCAGTTACAACGGGCACACCTTAACCTACGAGCAGTTCTTC.

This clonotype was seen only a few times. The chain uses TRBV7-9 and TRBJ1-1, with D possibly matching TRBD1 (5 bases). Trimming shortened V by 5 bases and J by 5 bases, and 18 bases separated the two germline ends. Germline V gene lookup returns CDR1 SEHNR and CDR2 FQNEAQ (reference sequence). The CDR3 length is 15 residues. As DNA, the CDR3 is TGTGCCAGCAGCCCAACCGGGACGGGGGGGACTGAAGCTTTCTTT. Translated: CASSPTGTGGTEAFF.

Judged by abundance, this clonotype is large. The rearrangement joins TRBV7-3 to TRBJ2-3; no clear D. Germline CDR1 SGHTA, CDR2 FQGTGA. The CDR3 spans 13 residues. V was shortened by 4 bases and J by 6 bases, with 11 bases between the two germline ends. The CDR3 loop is CASSSVFGDTQYF. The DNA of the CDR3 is TGTGCCAGCAGCTCGGTTTTCGGGGATACGCAGTATTTT.

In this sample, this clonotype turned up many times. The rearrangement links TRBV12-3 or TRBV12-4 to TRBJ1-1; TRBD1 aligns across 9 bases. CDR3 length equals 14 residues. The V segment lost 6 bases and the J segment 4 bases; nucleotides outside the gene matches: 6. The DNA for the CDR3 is TGTGCCAGCAGGCCGGACAGGGGCAGCACTGAAGCTTTCTTT. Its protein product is CASRPDRGSTEAFF.

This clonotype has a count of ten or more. For the CDR3, the DNA is TGTGCCAGCAGTAGTAGCGGGAGGGTCGAGTACTTC. Its translation: CASSSSGRVEYF. This chain links TRBV12-3 or TRBV12-4 with TRBJ2-4, with 11 bases identical to TRBD2. This CDR3 has 12 amino acids. Unmatched junction bases numbered 5, after V lost 5 bases and J lost 14 bases.

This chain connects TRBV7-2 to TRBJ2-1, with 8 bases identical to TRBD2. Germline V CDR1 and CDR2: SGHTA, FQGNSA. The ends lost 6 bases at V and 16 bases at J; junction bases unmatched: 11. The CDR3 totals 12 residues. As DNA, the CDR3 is TGTGCCAGCAGTAAGGGACTAGTAAGTTTCTTCTTC. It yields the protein CASSKGLVSFFF.

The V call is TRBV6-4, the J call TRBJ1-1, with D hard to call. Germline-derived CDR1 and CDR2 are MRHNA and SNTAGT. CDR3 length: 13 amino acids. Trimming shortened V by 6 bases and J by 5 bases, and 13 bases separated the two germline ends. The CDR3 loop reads CASRLDGGTEAFF. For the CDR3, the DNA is TGTGCCAGCAGACTCGACGGAGGAACTGAAGCTTTCTTT.

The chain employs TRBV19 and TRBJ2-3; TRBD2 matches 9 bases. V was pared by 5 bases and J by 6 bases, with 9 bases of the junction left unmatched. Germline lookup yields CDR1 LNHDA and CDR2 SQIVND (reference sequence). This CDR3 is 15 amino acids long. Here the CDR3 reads CASSEGGGALDTQYF. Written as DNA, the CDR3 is TGTGCCAGTAGTGAAGGCGGGGGGGCCTTGGATACGCAGTATTTT.

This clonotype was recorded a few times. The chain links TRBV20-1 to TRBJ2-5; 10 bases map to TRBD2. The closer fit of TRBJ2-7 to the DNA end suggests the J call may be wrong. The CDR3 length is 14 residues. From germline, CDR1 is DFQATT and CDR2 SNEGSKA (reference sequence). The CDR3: CSAHGTSEDYEQYF. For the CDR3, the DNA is TGCAGTGCCCACGGGACTAGCGAAGATTACGAGCAGTACTTC.

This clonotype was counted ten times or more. CDR3 loop: CASSLVAGGNNEQFF. The DNA of the CDR3 is TGTGCCAGCAGCTTAGTGGCGGGAGGTAACAATGAGCAGTTCTTC. The chain recombines TRBV5-5 with TRBJ2-1; 8 bases match TRBD2. With V trimmed by 2 bases and J by 5 bases, 6 bases remained unmatched. From germline, CDR1 is SGHKS and CDR2 YYEKEE (reference sequence). This CDR3 contains 15 residues.

The CDR3 loop is CASSPGTNSPLHF. The DNA for the CDR3 is TGCGCCAGCAGTCCCGGGACTAATTCACCCCTCCACTTT. The V call is TRBV5-1, the J call TRBJ1-6; D is possibly TRBD1 (5 bases). This CDR3 spans 13 amino acids. Between the trimmed V and J ends, which lost 5 bases and 6 bases, there was a span of 9 bases. Germline values: CDR1 SGHRS, CDR2 YFSETQ.

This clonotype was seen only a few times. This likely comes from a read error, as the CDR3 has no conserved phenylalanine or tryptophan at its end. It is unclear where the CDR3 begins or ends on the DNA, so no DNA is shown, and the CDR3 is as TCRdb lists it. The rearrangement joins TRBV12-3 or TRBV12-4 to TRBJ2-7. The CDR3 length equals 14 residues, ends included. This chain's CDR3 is CASSRTANGYTFGS.